This T cell receptor beta chain was sequenced during a study of blood T cell repertoires in COVID-19. This table comes from immunoSEQ multiplex PCR, and its TCRdb copy is limited to in-frame clones, with some not included. Of about 170,000 clones listed, roughly 80% are singletons. For recovered donors of Cohort 3, there were two negative PCRs, clearance, or symptom resolution. CDR1 GTSNPN and CDR2 SVGIG come from the germline V gene (reference sequence). This CDR3 has 15 residues. Unmatched junction bases numbered 12, after V lost 5 bases and J lost 5 bases. V gene TRBV30 combines with J gene TRBJ1-2, with TRBD1 matching over 9 bases. Sequenced input: PBMCs or T cells enriched from blood (not recorded which). This sequence originates from a woman aged 45 to 65 who had recovered from COVID-19. CDR3 coding DNA: TGTGCCTGGGCCCGGGACAGGGCACGGCAGTATGGCTACACCTTC. As protein: CAWARDRARQYGYTF.